This T cell receptor (beta chain) was observed in a study of T cell responses to AZD1222 COVID-19 vaccine. This CDR3 contains 13 residues. Trimming stripped 5 bases from V and 10 bases from J, with 14 bases between. The germline V gene has CDR1 LGHDT and CDR2 YNNKEL (reference sequence). Using immunoSEQ multiplex PCR, the repertoire was profiled, and TCRdb retains in-frame clones only, with some absent. The top ten hold about 1.9% of the sample, which has around 130,000 clones, 91% seen once. Note on this clone: Its specificity is not known.

Study-level results: Mostly white British, mostly female donors; authors suggested clonal diversity may be underestimated. Reportedly, close to half of spike-specific TCRs are directed against unmutated variant regions.

V is TRBV3-1 (or the pseudogene TRBV3-2) and J is TRBJ1-4; D call uncertain. Sequencing was performed on peripheral blood, taken 28 days after the second AZD1222 dose. This clonotype was sampled from an adult who received the AZD1222 COVID-19 vaccine. The CDR3: CASSAPAPGKLFF. CDR3 DNA sequence: TGTGCCAGCAGCGCACCGGCGCCTGGAAAACTGTTTTTT.